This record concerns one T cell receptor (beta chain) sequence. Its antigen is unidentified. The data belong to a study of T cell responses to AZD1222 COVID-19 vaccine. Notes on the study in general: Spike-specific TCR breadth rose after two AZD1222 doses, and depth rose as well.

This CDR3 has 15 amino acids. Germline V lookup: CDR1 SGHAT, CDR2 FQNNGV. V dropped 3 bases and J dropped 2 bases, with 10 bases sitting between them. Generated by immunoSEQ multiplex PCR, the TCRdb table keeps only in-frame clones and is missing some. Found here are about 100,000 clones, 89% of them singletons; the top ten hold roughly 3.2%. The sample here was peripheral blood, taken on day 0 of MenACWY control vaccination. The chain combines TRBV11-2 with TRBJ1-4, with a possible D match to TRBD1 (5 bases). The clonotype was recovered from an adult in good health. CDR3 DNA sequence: TGTGCCAGCAGCTTGGCAGGGTACACTAATGAAAAACTGTTTTTT. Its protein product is CASSLAGYTNEKLFF.